Below, 16 T cell receptor beta chains from the same sample are listed, as sequenced in a study of T-cell memory formation after mild COVID-19. TCRdb passed the 5' RACE reads through MiXCR, listing each CDR3 protein once. The table lists under 450,000 distinct CDR3 sequences, more than 20% of them singletons. Sample: PBMCs or a T cell subset sorted from them (not recorded which). The receptors originated from a man between 18 and 35 years old who had mild COVID-19 (a few samples of this study predate the infection). Cell type and time point are not known.

This clonotype was counted only a few times. The CDR3 region is CASSAATSPDTQYF. The CDR3 region has the DNA TGTGCCAGCAGCGCTGCCACTAGCCCAGATACGCAGTATTTT. The V call is TRBV7-9, the J call TRBJ2-3; a possible D gene is TRBD2 (6 bases). The germline V gene has CDR1 SEHNR and CDR2 FQNEAQ (reference sequence). V was pared by 5 bases and J by 4 bases, with 13 bases between. The CDR3 contains 14 residues.

This clonotype has a handful of counts. The chain combines TRBV20-1 with TRBJ1-1; a possible D gene is TRBD1 (6 bases). The CDR3 is 15 amino acids. CDR1 is DFQATT, CDR2 SNEGSKA, per germline (reference sequence). Between the trimmed V and J ends, which lost 6 bases and 6 bases, there was a span of 23 bases. The CDR3 spells CSAAPGGGYLSEAFF. The CDR3 region has the DNA TGCAGTGCGGCACCCGGGGGCGGATATCTATCTGAAGCTTTCTTT.

The sample holds a few counts of this clonotype. The genes are TRBV24-1 and TRBJ2-1, with 10 bases matching TRBD2. Per the germline V gene, CDR1 is KGHDR and CDR2 is SFDVKD. The CDR3 covers 14 residues. J lost 10 bases, V lost 10 bases, and 12 bases had no gene match. CDR3 in amino acids: CATASSGGAGEQFF. The CDR3 bases are TGTGCCACAGCTTCGAGCGGGGGGGCCGGGGAGCAGTTCTTC.

This chain connects TRBV19 to TRBJ2-1, with a tentative D call TRBD1 (6 bases). V was clipped by 4 bases and J by 8 bases, with 9 bases between them. CDR3 size: 12 residues. CDR1 is LNHDA, CDR2 SQIVND, per germline (reference sequence). CDR3 region: CASSTTGYEQFF. CDR3 coding DNA: TGTGCCAGTAGTACGACAGGTTATGAGCAGTTCTTC.

The J gene is TRBJ2-7, the V gene TRBV5-1; TRBD2 matches 9 bases. This CDR3 is 18 amino acids long. CDR1 is SGHRS and CDR2 is YFSETQ in the germline V gene. The V and J ends lost 2 bases and 6 bases, in that order; junction bases with no gene match: 18. For the CDR3, the DNA is TGCGCCAGCAGCTTCCAGCTGAATAGCGGGGGAGCCCCGTTCGAGCAGTACTTC. Amino acids: CASSFQLNSGGAPFEQYF.

The V call is TRBV12-3 or TRBV12-4, the J call TRBJ1-1; D is possibly TRBD1 (5 bases). V was pared by 6 bases and J by 4 bases, with 12 bases between. The CDR3 length is 13 residues. The CDR3 bases are TGTGCCAGCAGGAGTGGTAGGGGCACTGAAGCTTTCTTT. This encodes CASRSGRGTEAFF.

This clonotype has a handful of counts. The CDR3 region has the DNA TGCGCCAGCAGCTTTGGGGCAGGGGGACAAGAGACCCAGTACTTC. Residues: CASSFGAGGQETQYF. The V call is TRBV5-1, the J call TRBJ2-5; 7 bases fit TRBD1. Looked up from germline, CDR1 is SGHRS and CDR2 is YFSETQ. V dropped 2 bases and J dropped 2; count of bases not matched to a gene: 6. CDR3 length: 15 amino acids. Filled out from reference TRBV5-1 and TRBJ2-5, the complete variable domain reads KAGVTQTPRYLIKTRGQQVTLSCSPISGHRSVSWYQQTPGQGLQFLFEYFSETQRNKGNFPGRFSGRQFSNSRSEMNVSTLELGDSALYLCASSFGAGGQETQYFGPGTRLLVL.

The gene calls are TRBV30 and TRBJ2-3, with a possible D match to TRBD1 (5 bases). This CDR3 spans 12 amino acids. CDR1 is GTSNPN, CDR2 SVGIG, per germline (reference sequence). CDR3 region: CAAGPNTDTQYF. Written as DNA, the CDR3 is TGTGCTGCAGGGCCGAACACAGATACGCAGTATTTT.

The chain links TRBV6-6 to TRBJ2-3; 8 nucleotides align to TRBD2. CDR1 and CDR2 from the germline V gene are MNHNY and SVGAGI (reference sequence). After removal of 5 bases from V and 6 bases from J, the junction contained 7 bases not matched to a gene. The CDR3 consists of 14 residues. The CDR3 sequence is CASSKLAEGDTQYF. The DNA of the CDR3 is TGTGCCAGCAGTAAACTAGCGGAGGGGGATACGCAGTATTTT.

The rearrangement joins TRBV4-1 to TRBJ1-1; unclear D gene. Germline V lookup: CDR1 MGHRA, CDR2 YSYEKL. V gave up 1 base and J gave up 1 base, with 10 bases separating them. This CDR3 region has 15 residues. In DNA form, the CDR3 reads TGCGCCAGCAGCCAAGTTTACAAGGGGAACACTGAAGCTTTCTTT. This codes for CASSQVYKGNTEAFF.

This clonotype was seen many times. The chain recombines TRBV7-9 with TRBJ2-5; D is undetermined. The length of the CDR3 is 13 residues. The germline V gene has CDR1 SEHNR and CDR2 FQNEAQ (reference sequence). V lost 4 bases, J lost 4 bases, and 10 bases lay in between. DNA of the CDR3: TGTGCCAGCAGCTCCCGGGCCTTAGAGACCCAGTACTTC. It is translated as CASSSRALETQYF.

This rearrangement joins TRBV5-1 to TRBJ1-1, with D possibly matching TRBD1 (5 bases). Germline-derived CDR1 and CDR2 are SGHRS and YFSETQ. The CDR3 is made up of 13 amino acids. V lost 2 bases and J lost 3, with 8 bases in between. CDR3 residues: CASSFEGYTEAFF. In DNA, the CDR3 is TGCGCCAGCAGCTTCGAGGGGTACACTGAAGCTTTCTTT.

This clonotype came up a few times. The chain combines TRBV7-9 with TRBJ1-1; the D is unclear. The V end lost 5 bases, the J end lost 4 bases, and 8 bases lay between the germline ends. Looked up from germline, CDR1 is SEHNR and CDR2 is FQNEAQ (reference sequence). The length of the CDR3 is 12 residues. As DNA, the CDR3 is TGTGCCAGCAGCATACAAGGCACTGAAGCTTTCTTT. This translates into CASSIQGTEAFF.

CDR3 DNA sequence: TGTGCCAGCAGTCCATTAGCGGGGGGCGAGACCCAGTACTTC. Residues: CASSPLAGGETQYF. V and J are TRBV28 and TRBJ2-5; 10 bases align to TRBD2. V was pared by 5 bases and J by 5 bases, with 5 bases of the junction left unmatched. The CDR3 covers 14 residues. CDR1 is MDHEN, CDR2 SYDVKM, per germline.

V and J are TRBV5-6 and TRBJ2-7; 9 bases line up with TRBD1. With 5 bases clipped from V and 5 bases from J, the junction kept 8 bases outside the gene matches. The CDR3 sequence is 14 residues long. CDR1 is SGHDT and CDR2 is YYEEEE in the germline V gene. CDR3 in DNA: TGTGCCAGCAGTCGGACAGGGGTTTGGAACGAGCAGTACGTC. It is translated as CASSRTGVWNEQYV.

The chain links TRBV11-1 to TRBJ2-4; tentatively, D is TRBD1 or TRBD2 (5 bases each). The CDR3 runs 14 residues. Trimming cost V 4 bases and J 7 bases, with 14 bases left between them. Germline V gene data show CDR1 as SGHAT and CDR2 as FQDESV (reference sequence). As DNA, the CDR3 is TGTGCCAGCAGCTCACCCGGGACCAGGAACATTCAGTACTTC. Translation gives CASSSPGTRNIQYF. Looking up the rest from reference TRBV11-1 and TRBJ2-4 gives the full variable domain: EAEVAQSPRYKITEKSQAVAFWCDPISGHATLYWYRQILGQGPELLVQFQDESVVDDSQLPKDRFSAERLKGVDSTLKIQPAELGDSAMYLCASSSPGTRNIQYFGAGTRLSVL.